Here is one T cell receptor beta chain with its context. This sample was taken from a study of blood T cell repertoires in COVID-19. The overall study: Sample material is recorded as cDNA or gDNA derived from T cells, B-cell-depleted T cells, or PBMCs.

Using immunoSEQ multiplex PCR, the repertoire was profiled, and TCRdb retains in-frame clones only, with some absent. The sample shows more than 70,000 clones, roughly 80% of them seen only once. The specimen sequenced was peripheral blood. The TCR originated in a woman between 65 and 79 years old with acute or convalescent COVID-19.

CDR3 bases: TGTGCCAGCAGCTTTTTTAGCGAGAGCTCCTACAATGAGCAGTTCTTC. It codes for CASSFFSESSYNEQFF. The chain employs TRBV11-2 and TRBJ2-1, with a tentative D call TRBD2 (5 bases). Germline CDR1 SGHAT, CDR2 FQNNGV. V was cut by 3 bases and J by 0 bases, with 12 bases left in between. The CDR3 contains 16 residues.